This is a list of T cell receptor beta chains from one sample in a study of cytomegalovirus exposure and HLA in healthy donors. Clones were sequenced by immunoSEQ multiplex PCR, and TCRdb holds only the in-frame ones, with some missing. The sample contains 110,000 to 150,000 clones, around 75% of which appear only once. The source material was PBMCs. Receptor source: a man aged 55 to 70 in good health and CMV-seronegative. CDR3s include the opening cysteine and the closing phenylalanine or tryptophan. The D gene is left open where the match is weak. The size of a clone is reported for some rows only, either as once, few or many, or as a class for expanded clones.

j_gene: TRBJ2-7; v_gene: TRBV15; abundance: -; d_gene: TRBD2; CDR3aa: CATSRERGAGLAGDEQYF; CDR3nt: TGTGCCACCAGCAGGGAACGGGGGGCCGGACTAGCGGGAGACGAGCAGTACTTC
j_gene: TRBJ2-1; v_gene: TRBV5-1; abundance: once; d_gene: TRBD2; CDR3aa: CASSPTGGGSYNEQFF; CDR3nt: TGCGCCAGCAGCCCCACTGGGGGGGGATCCTACAATGAGCAGTTCTTC
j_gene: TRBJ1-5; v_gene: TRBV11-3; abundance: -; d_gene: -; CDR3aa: CASSSPGCEDQPQHF; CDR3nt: TGTGCCAGCAGCTCCCCTGGGTGTGAGGATCAGCCCCAGCATTTT
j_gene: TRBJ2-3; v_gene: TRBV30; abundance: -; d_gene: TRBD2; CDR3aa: CAWSGTSGRPGVDTQYF; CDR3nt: TGTGCCTGGAGTGGGACTAGCGGGAGGCCGGGAGTAGATACGCAGTATTTT
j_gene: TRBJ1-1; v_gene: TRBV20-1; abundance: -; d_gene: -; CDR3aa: CSAREGTEAFF; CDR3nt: TGCAGTGCTAGGGAGGGCACTGAAGCTTTCTTT
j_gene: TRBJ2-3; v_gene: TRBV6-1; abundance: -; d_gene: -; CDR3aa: CASSETRVATQYF; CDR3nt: TGTGCCAGCAGTGAGACCAGGGTTGCCACGCAGTATTTT
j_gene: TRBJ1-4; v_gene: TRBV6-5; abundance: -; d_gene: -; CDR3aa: CASSRYNEKLFF; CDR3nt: TGTGCCAGCAGCCGCTATAATGAAAAACTGTTTTTT
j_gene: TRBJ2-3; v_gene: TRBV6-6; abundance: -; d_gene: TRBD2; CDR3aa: CASSYRPSGRADTQYF; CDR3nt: TGTGCCAGCAGTTACCGCCCTAGCGGGAGGGCAGATACGCAGTATTTT
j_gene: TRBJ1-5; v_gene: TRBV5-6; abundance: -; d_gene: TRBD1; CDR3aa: CASSTSLRQGKNQPQHF; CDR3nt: TGTGCCAGCAGCACCTCTTTGAGACAGGGGAAAAATCAGCCCCAGCATTTT
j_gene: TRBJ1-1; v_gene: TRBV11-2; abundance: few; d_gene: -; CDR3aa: CASSLEGAPPNTEAFF; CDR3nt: TGTGCCAGCAGCTTAGAGGGGGCACCTCCGAACACTGAAGCTTTCTTT
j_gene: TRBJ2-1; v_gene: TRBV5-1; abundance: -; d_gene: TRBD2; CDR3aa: CASSPKTSGVLEQFF; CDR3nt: TGCGCCAGCAGCCCCAAGACTAGCGGGGTTCTTGAGCAGTTCTTC
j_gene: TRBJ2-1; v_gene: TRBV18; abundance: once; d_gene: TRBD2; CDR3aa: CASSPRGSSYNEQFF; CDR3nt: TGTGCCAGCTCCCCGCGGGGGAGCTCCTACAATGAGCAGTTCTTC
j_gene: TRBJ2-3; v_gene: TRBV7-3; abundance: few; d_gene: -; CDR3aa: CASSSLAVSTDTQYF; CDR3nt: TGTGCCAGCAGCTCCTTAGCGGTTAGCACAGATACGCAGTATTTT
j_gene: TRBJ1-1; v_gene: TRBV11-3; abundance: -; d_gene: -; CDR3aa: CASSQGSGVNTEAFF; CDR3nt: TGTGCCAGCAGCCAGGGTTCCGGTGTGAACACTGAAGCTTTCTTT
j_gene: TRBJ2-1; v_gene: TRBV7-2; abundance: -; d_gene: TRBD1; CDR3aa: CASSLQGAIYNEQFF; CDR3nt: TGTGCCAGCAGCTTACAGGGGGCGATTTACAATGAGCAGTTCTTC
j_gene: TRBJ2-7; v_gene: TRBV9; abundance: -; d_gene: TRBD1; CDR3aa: CASSVGQGLNYEQYF; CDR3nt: TGTGCCAGCAGCGTAGGACAGGGGCTAAACTACGAGCAGTACTTC
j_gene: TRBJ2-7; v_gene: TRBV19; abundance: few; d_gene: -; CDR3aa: CASSIDGEAYEQYF; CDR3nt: TGTGCCAGTAGTATAGATGGGGAGGCCTACGAGCAGTACTTC
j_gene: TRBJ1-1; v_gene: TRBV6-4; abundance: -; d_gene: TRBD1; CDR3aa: CASSDTGGEKNTEAFF; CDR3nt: TGTGCCAGCAGTGATACAGGGGGCGAAAAGAACACTGAAGCTTTCTTT
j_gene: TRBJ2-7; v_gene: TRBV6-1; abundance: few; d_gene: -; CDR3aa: CATQGFSYEQYF; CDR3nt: TGTGCCACCCAGGGTTTTTCCTACGAGCAGTACTTC
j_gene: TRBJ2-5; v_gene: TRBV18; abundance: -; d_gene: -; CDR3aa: CASSADRIQETQYF; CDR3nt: TGTGCCAGCTCAGCTGACAGGATCCAAGAGACCCAGTACTTC
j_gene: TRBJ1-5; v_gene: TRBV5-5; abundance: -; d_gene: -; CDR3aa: CASSSSYGLHQPQHF; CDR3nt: TGTGCCAGCAGCTCCTCGTATGGGCTTCATCAGCCCCAGCATTTT
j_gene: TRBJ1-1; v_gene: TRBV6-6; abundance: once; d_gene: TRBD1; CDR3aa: CASSPTGEEAFF; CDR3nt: TGTGCCAGCAGCCCGACAGGGGAAGAAGCTTTCTTT
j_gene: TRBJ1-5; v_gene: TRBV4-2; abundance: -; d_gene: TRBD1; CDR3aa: CASSQDRTGRNQPQHF; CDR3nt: TGTGCCAGCAGCCAAGATAGGACAGGTAGAAATCAGCCCCAGCATTTT
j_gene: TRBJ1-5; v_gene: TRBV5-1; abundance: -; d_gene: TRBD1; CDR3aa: CASSRGTGQNQPQHF; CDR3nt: TGCGCCAGCAGCAGAGGGACAGGGCAAAATCAGCCCCAGCATTTT
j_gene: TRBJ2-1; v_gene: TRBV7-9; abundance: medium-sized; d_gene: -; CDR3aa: CASSFPNPDRSSYNEQFF; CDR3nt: TGTGCCAGCAGCTTCCCCAACCCAGACAGAAGCTCCTACAATGAGCAGTTCTTC
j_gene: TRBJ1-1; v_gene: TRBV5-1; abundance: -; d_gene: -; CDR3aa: CASSKTDPMNTEAFF; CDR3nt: TGCGCCAGCAGTAAAACAGACCCGATGAACACTGAAGCTTTCTTT
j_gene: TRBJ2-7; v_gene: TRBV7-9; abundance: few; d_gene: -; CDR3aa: CASSPDSSYEQYF; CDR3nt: TGTGCCAGCAGCCCGGACAGTTCCTACGAGCAGTACTTC
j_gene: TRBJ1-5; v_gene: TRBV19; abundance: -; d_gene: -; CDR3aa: CASTSDRSNQPQHF; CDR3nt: TGTGCCAGTACCTCGGACAGAAGCAATCAGCCCCAGCATTTT
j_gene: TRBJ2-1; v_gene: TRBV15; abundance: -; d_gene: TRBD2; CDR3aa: CATSRGLAGNEQFF; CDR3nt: TGTGCCACCAGCAGAGGACTAGCGGGCAATGAGCAGTTCTTC